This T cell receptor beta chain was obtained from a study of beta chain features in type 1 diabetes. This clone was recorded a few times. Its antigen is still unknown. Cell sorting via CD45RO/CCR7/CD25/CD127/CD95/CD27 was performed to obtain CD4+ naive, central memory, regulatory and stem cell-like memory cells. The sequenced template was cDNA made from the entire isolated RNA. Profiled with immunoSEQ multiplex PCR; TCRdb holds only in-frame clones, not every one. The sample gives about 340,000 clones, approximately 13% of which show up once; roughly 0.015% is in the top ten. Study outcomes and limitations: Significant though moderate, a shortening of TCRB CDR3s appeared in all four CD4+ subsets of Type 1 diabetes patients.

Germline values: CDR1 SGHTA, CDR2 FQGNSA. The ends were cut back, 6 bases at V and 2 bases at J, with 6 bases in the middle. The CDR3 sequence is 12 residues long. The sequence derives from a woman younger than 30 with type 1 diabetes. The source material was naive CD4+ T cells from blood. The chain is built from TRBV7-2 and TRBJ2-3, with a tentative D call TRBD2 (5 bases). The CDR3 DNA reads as TGTGCCAGCAGACTAGTCACAGATACGCAGTATTTT. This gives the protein CASRLVTDTQYF.